This TCR beta chain derives from a study of T cell changes during pregnancy in multiple sclerosis. The table came from immunoSEQ multiplex PCR; TCRdb's copy has only in-frame clones and leaves some out. This table holds tens of thousands of clones, 80% to 95% found once. The CDR3 has 13 residues. Germline lookup yields CDR1 SGHDT and CDR2 YYEEEE. V was trimmed by 3 bases and J by 2 bases, leaving 6 bases between them. The V gene is TRBV5-6, the J gene TRBJ1-3; D is unclear. Specimen: CD4+ T cells from peripheral blood mononuclear cells, collected in the first trimester of pregnancy. The sequence was collected from a female donor with multiple sclerosis, enrolled in a pregnancy study. The CDR3 reads CASSSSAGNTIYF. The CDR3 coding sequence is TGTGCCAGCAGCTCAAGCGCTGGAAACACCATATATTTT.